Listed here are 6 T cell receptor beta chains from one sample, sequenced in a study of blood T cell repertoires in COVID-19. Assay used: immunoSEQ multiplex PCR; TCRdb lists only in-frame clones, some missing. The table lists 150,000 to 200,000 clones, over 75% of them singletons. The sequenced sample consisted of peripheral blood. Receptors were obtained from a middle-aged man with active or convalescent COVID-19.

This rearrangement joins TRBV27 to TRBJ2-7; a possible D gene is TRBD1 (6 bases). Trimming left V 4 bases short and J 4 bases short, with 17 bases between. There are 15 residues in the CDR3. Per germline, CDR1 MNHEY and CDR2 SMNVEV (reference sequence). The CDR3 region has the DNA TGTGCCAGCAGTTCCGGTACGGGACACATTTACGAGCAGTACTTC. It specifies CASSSGTGHIYEQYF.

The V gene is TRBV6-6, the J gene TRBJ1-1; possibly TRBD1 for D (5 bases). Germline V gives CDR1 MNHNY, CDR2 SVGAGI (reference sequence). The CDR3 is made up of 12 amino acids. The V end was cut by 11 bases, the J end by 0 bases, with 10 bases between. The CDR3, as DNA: TGTGCCGGAGGGGAGATGAACACTGAAGCTTTCTTT. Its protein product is CAGGEMNTEAFF.

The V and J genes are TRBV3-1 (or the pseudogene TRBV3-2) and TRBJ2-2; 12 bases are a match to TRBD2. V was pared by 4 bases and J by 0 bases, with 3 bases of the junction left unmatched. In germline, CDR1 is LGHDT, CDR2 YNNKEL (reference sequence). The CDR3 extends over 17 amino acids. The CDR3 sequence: CASSRLAGASNTGELFF. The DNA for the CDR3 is TGTGCCAGCAGCCGACTAGCGGGGGCCTCGAACACCGGGGAGCTGTTTTTT.

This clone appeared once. The CDR3 DNA reads TGTGCCAGCCAAGCGGGTTCGAGGACCGGGGAGCTGTTTTTT. Amino acid sequence: CASQAGSRTGELFF. V and J are TRBV9 and TRBJ2-2; TRBD2 might be the D (6 bases). Germline V gene lookup returns CDR1 SGDLS and CDR2 YYNGEE. V lost 7 bases and J 5 bases, leaving 15 bases between the germline ends. The CDR3 totals 14 residues.

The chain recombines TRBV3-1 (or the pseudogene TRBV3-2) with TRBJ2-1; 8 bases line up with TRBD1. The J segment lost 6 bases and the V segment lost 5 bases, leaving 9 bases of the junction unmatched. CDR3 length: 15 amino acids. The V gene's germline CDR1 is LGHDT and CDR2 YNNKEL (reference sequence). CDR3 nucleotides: TGTGCCAGCAGCTCCCCGGGACAGGCCTCCAATGAGCAGTTCTTC. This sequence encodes CASSSPGQASNEQFF.

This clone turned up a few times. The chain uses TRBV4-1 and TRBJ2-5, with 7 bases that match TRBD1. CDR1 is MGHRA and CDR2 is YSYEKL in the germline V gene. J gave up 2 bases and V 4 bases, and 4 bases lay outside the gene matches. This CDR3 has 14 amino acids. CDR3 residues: CASSRTGVQETQYF. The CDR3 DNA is TGCGCCAGCAGCCGTACAGGGGTTCAAGAGACCCAGTACTTC.